A single T cell receptor (beta chain) is shown here with its context. In this sample, this clone turned up many times. Its binding antigen is unknown. The sample holds no much larger clone one base away, and base qualities are not on file. All of the isolated RNA was reverse transcribed with the High Capacity cDNA Reverse Transcription Kit, so expressed TCRB transcripts were sequenced. Deep immunoSEQ sequencing was applied to naive, central memory and regulatory T cell samples, giving an average of about 3.57 million total reads per sample. Sorted cells were lysed in RLT buffer and RNA was extracted with DNase-treated RNeasy Micro or Mini kits, depending on cell number. To prevent cross-contamination, every cell subset was processed on its own, while patient and healthy donor samples were processed together. TCRB sequences were amplified from cDNA with the immunoSEQ multiplex PCR, producing 87-bp fragments spanning the CDR3 region. Sequencing of the amplicons was performed on the Illumina HiSeq platform. The authors' analysis ran thus. Synthetic template baselines were used to correct PCR bias computationally, reads within Hamming distance 2 were collapsed, and singletons that could not be merged were discarded. By aligning reads against IMGT, V, D and J genes, CDR3 length, and insertions or deletions at six rearrangement sites were assigned. Within each subset, clonotype counts were normalized to the number of sorted cells before true diversity and Gini coefficients were calculated with the tcR R package. The overlap coefficient, calculated on TCRB nucleotide sequences, was used to quantify repertoire sharing. TCRdb obtained this table from immuneACCESS and retained in-frame rearrangements with V and J assigned. These tables miss some clones; where compared with another copy, unresolved V genes account for less than half of the shortfall, and the remainder is unexplained. From that table come the V and J calls and clone size; the DNA was used to work out D and trimming. In all, the sample holds roughly 150,000 clones, and over 8.5% of those were seen once. The leading ten clones occupy roughly 2% of the sample.

The data stem from a study of beta chain features in type 1 diabetes (dated by TCRdb to 2016 to 2019). At the level of the whole study: No differences in mean age, gender distribution, total cell number or subset yield were found between patients and healthy donors. In the study, recently diagnosed type 1 diabetes patients and matched healthy donors were compared on the TCRB repertoires of their sorted circulating CD4+ T cell subsets. Naive and central memory subsets were obtained from all 30 or so donors, but regulatory and stem cell-like memory subsets were isolated from only 8 patients and about eight healthy donors. A total of approximately 100 million sorted cells were examined across all samples, and the number of cells per subset was strongly correlated with RNA yield. Broader findings and caveats from the paper: The naive, central memory and regulatory TCRB repertoires appeared to resemble one another more closely among patients than among healthy donors. PCR might favor shorter templates, but patient and control samples were amplified and corrected together, so any skew would affect both groups equally. At VDJ recombination sites, type 1 diabetes patients had fewer insertions and more deleted nucleotides, which implies abnormalities in thymic rearrangement. HLA sub-analyses involved small numbers of individuals, so any influence of HLA type on TCRB rearrangement remained unresolved. A moderate but significant shortening of TCRB CDR3 length was observed in type 1 diabetes patients in all four CD4+ subsets. Because cDNA was sequenced instead of genomic DNA, highly expressing activated cells could be over-represented, though the groups showed no difference in activation or CD3 levels.

Measured from the cysteine to the phenylalanine, the CDR3 is 16 residues long. Only CDR3 DNA remains: 48 bases, in frame from the first base. V and J lose 0 bases and 2 bases, and a span of 12 bases separates them. Reading the germline V gene gives CDR1 SGHRS and CDR2 YFSETQ. A single peripheral blood draw of approximately 110 mL on average was collected from each donor into heparinised tubes. A BD FACSAria II was used to sort naive, central memory, regulatory and stem cell-like memory CD4+ T cells with a panel that included CD45RO, CCR7, CD25, CD127, CD95 and CD27. Every sorted population had a purity above 95%. PBMCs were isolated right away by Lymphoprep density gradient centrifugation and were stained directly, without culture. Samples were stained and sorted in pairs, with one healthy donor and one patient per experiment, so that batch effects were minimized.

This TCR came from a man between 18 and 29 years old in good health. This chain joins TRBV5-1 to TRBJ2-1, with a weak D call of TRBD1 (7 bases match). Sample: central memory CD4+ T cells from blood. The nucleotides read TGCGCCAGCAGCTTGGACCCAGGGGGGACCTACAATGAGCAGTTCTTC. It specifies CASSLDPGGTYNEQFF.